Listed here is a single TCR beta chain. As yet, its antigen is unknown. The data belong to a study of post-analysis software for immune sequencing data. Study at large: Some patients lacked subtype; others had relapsing-remitting, secondary progressive or progressive-relapsing disease.

The germline V gene has CDR1 DFQATT and CDR2 SNEGSKA (reference sequence). The CDR3 length is 15 residues. V lost 0 bases, J lost 0 bases, and 11 bases lay in between. TCR beta libraries were prepared from cDNA with unique molecular identifiers. In TCRdb, the PCR reads were re-called with MiXCR into one record per CDR3 protein. Of about 540,000 distinct CDR3 sequences listed, 34% are singletons. General study findings and limits: Patients with multiple sclerosis recorded significantly lower normalized Chao1 diversity than controls, the study found. Batch-matched samples strongly co-clustered by F measure. Five TRBV segments (TRBV5-6, TRBV5-1 and TRBV20-1 among them) occurred more frequently in patients than in controls.

This receptor was taken from a girl younger than 18 with multiple sclerosis. The sample taken for sequencing was blood. The rearrangement joins TRBV20-1 to TRBJ2-5; D not certain. The CDR3 DNA reads TGCAGTGCTAGAGATCTGGAGAGGTACCAAGAGACCCAGTACTTC. Its protein product is CSARDLERYQETQYF.